Each of the 18 T cell receptor beta chains below was sequenced from the same sample in a study of blood T cell repertoires in COVID-19. Produced via immunoSEQ multiplex PCR; TCRdb's table is partial and in-frame only. In the table there are 150,000 to 200,000 clones, roughly nine tenths of which are singletons. Sequenced: peripheral blood. The receptors derive from a woman aged 55-70 years with COVID-19, enrolled during active disease.

The V and J genes are TRBV13 and TRBJ1-1, with D unresolved. The germline gives CDR1 PRHDT, CDR2 FYEKMQ (reference sequence). V was clipped by 5 bases and J by 0 bases, with 7 bases between them. The CDR3 is 13 residues long. CDR3 loop: CASSVGLNTEAFF. The DNA of the CDR3 is TGTGCCAGCAGCGTCGGTTTGAACACTGAAGCTTTCTTT. The entire variable domain, with the rest obtained from reference TRBV13 and TRBJ1-1, is as follows: AAGVIQSPRHLIKEKRETATLKCYPIPRHDTVYWYQQGPGQDPQFLISFYEKMQSDKGSIPDRFSAQQFSDYHSELNMSSLELGDSALYFCASSVGLNTEAFFGQGTRLTVV.

The CDR3 DNA reads TGTGCCAGCTCACCCGGAGGGTGGACCTACGAGCAGTACTTC. Amino acids: CASSPGGWTYEQYF. This sequence joins TRBV18 and TRBJ2-7; the D gene is possibly TRBD2 (6 bases). The CDR3 consists of 14 residues. Trimming took off 3 bases at V and 2 bases at J, with 11 bases between the two ends. Germline V gene sequence: CDR1 KGHSH, CDR2 LQKENI.

This clone was detected only a few times. The CDR3 DNA is TGTGCCAGCGGGAGGAGGGGCACAGATACGCAGTATTTT. Amino acids: CASGRRGTDTQYF. The chain has TRBV27 and TRBJ2-3; tentative D call: TRBD2 (6 bases). This CDR3 has 13 residues. Trimming cost V 8 bases and J 1 base, with 10 bases left between them. Germline V CDR1 and CDR2: MNHEY, SMNVEV (reference sequence).

The chain is built from TRBV7-2 and TRBJ2-1; 7 nucleotides agree with TRBD1. The CDR3 contains 13 residues. Germline V gene lookup returns CDR1 SGHTA and CDR2 FQGNSA. Trimming at V came to 3 bases and at J to 6 bases, leaving 2 bases not matched to a gene. In DNA form, the CDR3 reads TGTGCCAGCAGCTTCGACAGGGCCAATGAGCAGTTCTTC. This gives the protein CASSFDRANEQFF.

As DNA, the CDR3 is TGTGCCAGCAGCCCCCAGGGTTACTCTGGAAACACCATATATTTT. Its translation is CASSPQGYSGNTIYF. The chain has TRBV28 and TRBJ1-3, with D possibly TRBD1 on 5 matching bases. Germline CDR1 is MDHEN and CDR2 is SYDVKM. Deletions cut 6 bases from V and 0 bases from J, with 12 bases between. The CDR3 totals 15 residues.

J is TRBJ2-5 and V is TRBV7-9; 7 bases line up with TRBD2. CDR3 size: 14 residues. V shed 3 bases and J 6 bases; nucleotides not matched to a gene: 7. Looked up from germline, CDR1 is SEHNR and CDR2 is FQNEAQ (reference sequence). CDR3 amino acids: CASSLASGVKTQYF. The CDR3 DNA sequence: TGTGCCAGCAGCTTGGCTAGCGGCGTAAAGACCCAGTACTTC. Drawing the rest from reference TRBV7-9 and TRBJ2-5, the complete variable domain is DTGVSQNPRHKITKRGQNVTFRCDPISEHNRLYWYRQTLGQGPEFLTYFQNEAQLEKSRLLSDRFSAERPKGSFSTLEIQRTEQGDSAMYLCASSLASGVKTQYFGPGTRLLVL.

The chain joins TRBV27 to TRBJ2-7, with 12 bases lining up with TRBD2. Germline values: CDR1 MNHEY, CDR2 SMNVEV (reference sequence). CDR3 length equals 14 residues. The V segment lost 3 bases and the J segment 9 bases; nucleotides outside the gene matches: 6. The DNA of the CDR3 is TGTGCCAGCAGTTTGACTAGCGGGAGTAATGGGCAGTACTTC. This translates into CASSLTSGSNGQYF.

The chain is built from TRBV10-3 and TRBJ2-6; TRBD2 is a possible D gene (5 bases). Germline lookup yields CDR1 ENHRY and CDR2 SYGVKD. This CDR3 comprises 16 residues. Trimming took off 2 bases at V and 0 bases at J, with 8 bases between the two ends. The DNA of the CDR3 is TGTGCCATCAGTGAGCCGGGAAACTCTGGGGCCAACGTCCTGACTTTC. The encoded protein is CAISEPGNSGANVLTF.

J is TRBJ1-1 and V is TRBV5-8; D is possibly TRBD1 (6 bases). V gave up 0 bases and J gave up 4 bases, with 19 bases separating them. CDR1 and CDR2 from the germline V gene are SGHTS and YDEGEE. The CDR3 totals 17 residues. The CDR3 DNA reads TGTGCCAGCAGCTTGGCGTACTGGGACACCCGTGGCACTGAAGCTTTCTTT. Protein: CASSLAYWDTRGTEAFF. The whole variable domain, filled in from reference TRBV5-8 and TRBJ1-1, reads EAGVTQSPTHLIKTRGQQATLRCSPISGHTSVYWYQQALGLGLQFLLWYDEGEERNRGNFPPRFSGRQFPNYSSELNVNALELEDSALYLCASSLAYWDTRGTEAFFGQGTRLTVV.

V usage is TRBV5-1 and J usage is TRBJ1-6; no firm D call. Germline V CDR1 and CDR2: SGHRS, YFSETQ. Trimming shortened V by 3 bases and J by 5 bases, and 15 bases separated the two germline ends. The CDR3 loop spans 16 amino acids. CDR3 sequence: CASSSQVIRNNSPLHF. The CDR3 DNA is TGCGCCAGCAGCTCGCAGGTGATCAGGAATAATTCACCCCTCCACTTT.

This chain joins TRBV5-1 and TRBJ2-1; 13 nucleotides align to TRBD2. The CDR3 has 15 amino acids. J was trimmed by 4 bases and V by 9 bases; bases with no gene match: 7. The germline gives CDR1 SGHRS, CDR2 YFSETQ. As DNA, the CDR3 is TGCGCCACCCGGACTAGCGGGAGTTCATACAATGAGCAGTTCTTC. Translated, it gives CATRTSGSSYNEQFF.

The chain combines TRBV5-4 with TRBJ1-4; D is uncertain. The CDR3 sequence is 14 residues long. V was cut by 0 bases and J by 7 bases, with 10 bases left in between. CDR1 and CDR2 from the germline V gene are SGHNT and YYREEE (reference sequence). CDR3: CASSLGGKAEKLFF. The CDR3 DNA reads TGTGCCAGCAGCTTGGGCGGGAAAGCTGAAAAACTGTTTTTT.

This chain joins TRBV29-1 and TRBJ1-1; no clear D gene. Germline lookup yields CDR1 SQVTM and CDR2 ANQGSEA. This CDR3 comprises 12 residues. V was pared by 3 bases and J by 6 bases, with 11 bases between. This CDR3 reads CSVELVAAEAFF. DNA of the CDR3: TGCAGCGTTGAGCTGGTTGCGGCTGAAGCTTTCTTT.

V is TRBV28 and J is TRBJ1-6; D gene unclear. Germline V gives CDR1 MDHEN, CDR2 SYDVKM. Between the trimmed V and J ends, which lost 6 bases and 6 bases, there was a span of 6 bases. The CDR3 spans 12 residues. The CDR3 DNA follows: TGTGCCAGCAGAGTAGTTAATTCACCCCTCCACTTT. Translation gives CASRVVNSPLHF.

The chain is built from TRBV30 and TRBJ1-1; D is ambiguous. V lost 0 bases and J 10 bases, leaving 12 bases between the germline ends. The CDR3 contains 12 residues. The V gene's germline CDR1 is GTSNPN and CDR2 SVGIG (reference sequence). CDR3 sequence (DNA): TGTGCCTGGAGTGTGAGGGATGGCAGAGCTTTCTTT. This translates into CAWSVRDGRAFF.

The rearrangement links TRBV21-1 to TRBJ2-7; no check of the table's D call, TRBD2, against the DNA was made. TRBV21-1 is labeled a pseudogene. This CDR3 is 15 amino acids long. The CDR3 reads CASSKGSALGYEQYF. The CDR3, as DNA: TGTGCCAGCAGCAAAGGGAGCGCCCTAGGATACGAGCAGTACTTC.

The chain joins TRBV15 to TRBJ2-2; 10 bases line up with TRBD2. The CDR3 covers 18 residues. Germline V CDR1 and CDR2: LNHNV, YYDKDF (reference sequence). The ends lost 0 bases at V and 1 base at J; junction bases unmatched: 5. As DNA, the CDR3 is TGTGCCACCAGCAGAGACAATAGCGGGAGGTGGAACACCGGGGAGCTGTTTTTT. Its protein product is CATSRDNSGRWNTGELFF.

This clone is a singleton in its sample. The chain employs TRBV6-1 and TRBJ2-1, with 7 bases that match TRBD1. Germline V CDR1 and CDR2: MNHNS, SASEGT. Trimming took 3 bases from V and 3 from J; bases not matched to a gene: 2. The CDR3 contains 14 residues. The CDR3 region has the DNA TGTGCCAGCAGTGAGACAGGGTTCTACAATGAGCAGTTCTTC. Protein sequence: CASSETGFYNEQFF.